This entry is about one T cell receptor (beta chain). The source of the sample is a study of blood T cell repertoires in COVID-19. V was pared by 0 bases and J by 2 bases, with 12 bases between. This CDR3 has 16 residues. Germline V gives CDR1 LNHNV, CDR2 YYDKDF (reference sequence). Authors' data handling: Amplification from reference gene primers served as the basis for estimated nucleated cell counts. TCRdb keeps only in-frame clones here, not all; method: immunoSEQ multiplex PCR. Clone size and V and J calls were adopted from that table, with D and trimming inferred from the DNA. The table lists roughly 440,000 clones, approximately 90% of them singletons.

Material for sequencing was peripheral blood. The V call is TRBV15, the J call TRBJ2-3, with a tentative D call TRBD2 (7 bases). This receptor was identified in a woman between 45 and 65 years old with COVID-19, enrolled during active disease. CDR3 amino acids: CATSRDGRGATDTQYF. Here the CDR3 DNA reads TGTGCCACCAGCAGAGACGGTCGGGGGGCCACAGATACGCAGTATTTT.